These T cell receptor beta chains were read from a single sample in a study of CD8+ T cells in alopecia areata. The assay was immunoSEQ multiplex PCR, and TCRdb's table has in-frame clones only and misses some. Of over 150,000 clones listed, around 59% are singletons. The specimen comprised CD4+ T cells sorted from blood, sampled at week 24, from a patient treated with tofacitinib. Every receptor here comes from a human donor with alopecia areata. Both conserved end residues are part of each CDR3. A D gene is named only where the DNA matches it firmly. The size field is filled for only some rows; it gives once, few, many or a size class.

>NA|TRBV2|TRBJ2-5|NA
CASSEGLQETQYF
TGTGCCAGCAGTGAGGGGCTCCAAGAGACCCAGTACTTC
>NA|TRBV7-9|TRBJ1-6|NA
CASSSETDNSPLHF
TGTGCCAGCAGTTCCGAGACAGACAATTCACCCCTCCACTTT
>TRBD1|TRBV11-2|TRBJ2-3|few
CASSLGDSGDTQYF
TGTGCCAGCAGCTTAGGGGACAGCGGAGATACGCAGTATTTT
>TRBD1|TRBV5-1|TRBJ1-2|NA
CASSTGQGHGYTF
TGCGCCAGCAGCACGGGACAGGGGCATGGCTACACCTTC
>NA|TRBV30|TRBJ1-6|few
CAWGSQGRGSPLHF
TGTGCCTGGGGAAGCCAGGGCCGAGGGTCACCCCTCCACTTT
>NA|TRBV2|TRBJ2-2|NA
CASSSSGARTGELFF
TGTGCCAGCAGTTCGAGTGGGGCGCGGACCGGGGAGCTGTTTTTT
>NA|TRBV30|TRBJ1-6|NA
CASRRNSPLHF
TGTGCCTCCCGTCGGAATTCACCCCTCCACTTT
>NA|TRBV29-1|TRBJ2-5|NA
CSVAGEKTQYF
TGCAGCGTGGCAGGGGAGAAGACCCAGTACTTC
>NA|TRBV30|TRBJ1-1|NA
CAWSGSMNTEAFF
TGTGCCTGGAGTGGGTCCATGAACACTGAAGCTTTCTTT
>NA|TRBV29-1|TRBJ1-1|NA
CSVQGPTEAFF
TGCAGCGTACAGGGCCCCACTGAAGCTTTCTTT
>TRBD1|TRBV7-2|TRBJ2-7|NA
CASSSRTGLSYEQYF
TGTGCCAGCAGCTCTAGGACAGGCCTTTCCTACGAGCAGTACTTC
>TRBD2|TRBV4-2|TRBJ2-7|NA
CASSQTSGGASYEQYF
TGTGCCAGCAGCCAAACTAGCGGGGGGGCCTCCTACGAGCAGTACTTC
>TRBD2|TRBV15|TRBJ2-2|NA
CATTQRGWSGELFF
TGTGCCACCACCCAGCGGGGTTGGTCCGGGGAGCTGTTTTTT
>TRBD2|TRBV4-1|TRBJ2-1|NA
CASSLPGTSGGKFF
TGCGCCAGCAGCCTTCCCGGGACTAGCGGGGGGAAGTTCTTC
>TRBD2|TRBV25-1|TRBJ2-7|few
CASSEGLAGGYEQYF
TGTGCCAGCAGTGAAGGACTAGCGGGGGGCTACGAGCAGTACTTC
>NA|TRBV25-1|TRBJ1-1|NA
CASSERGGLTEAFF
TGTGCCAGCAGTGAAAGGGGGGGCCTAACTGAAGCTTTCTTT
>TRBD1|TRBV19|TRBJ2-7|NA
CASREAGTGAGSYEQYF
TGTGCCAGCCGAGAGGCGGGGACAGGGGCCGGCTCCTACGAGCAGTACTTC
>TRBD1|TRBV6-5|TRBJ1-6|few
CASSPDRGWSPLHF
TGTGCCAGCAGCCCGGACAGGGGATGGTCACCCCTCCACTTT
>NA|TRBV23-1|TRBJ1-1|once
CASSQGWPLNTEAFF
TGCGCCAGCAGTCAGGGGTGGCCATTGAACACTGAAGCTTTCTTT
>NA|TRBV19|TRBJ1-2|NA
CASSIGDRYYGYTF
TGTGCCAGTAGTATAGGCGACAGGTACTATGGCTACACCTTC
>NA|TRBV30|TRBJ1-1|NA
CACNIGMANTEAFF
TGTGCCTGCAATATCGGGATGGCGAACACTGAAGCTTTCTTT
>NA|TRBV6-1|TRBJ1-5|NA
CASNLNGGGNQPQHF
TGTGCCAGCAACCTAAACGGGGGTGGCAATCAGCCCCAGCATTTT
>NA|TRBV27|TRBJ2-3|NA
CASRQQGSDTQYF
TGTGCCAGCAGACAACAGGGTTCAGATACGCAGTATTTT
>NA|TRBV30|TRBJ1-2|NA
CAWIRTLTAVYGYTF
TGTGCCTGGATTAGGACTCTCACCGCCGTCTATGGCTACACCTTC
>NA|TRBV29-1|TRBJ2-7|NA
CSVAGITSYEQYF
TGCAGCGTTGCAGGGATCACCTCCTACGAGCAGTACTTC
>NA|TRBV27|TRBJ1-4|NA
CASSFLGEKLFF
TGTGCCAGCAGTTTTCTAGGCGAAAAACTGTTTTTT
>TRBD1|TRBV29-1|TRBJ1-4|NA
CSVLTQGAVEKLFF
TGCAGCGTTCTCACACAGGGGGCGGTTGAAAAACTGTTTTTT
>NA|TRBV2|TRBJ2-7|few
CASSERGGLYYEQYF
TGTGCCAGCAGTGAACGCGGGGGCTTATACTACGAGCAGTACTTC
>NA|TRBV30|TRBJ1-2|NA
CAGTQGSHGYTF
TGTGCCGGAACCCAGGGTAGCCATGGCTACACCTTC
>NA|TRBV18|TRBJ1-1|few
CASSPKEVKKTEAFF
TGTGCCAGCTCACCAAAGGAAGTTAAAAAGACTGAAGCTTTCTTT
>NA|TRBV7-8|TRBJ1-1|NA
CASSRRRNTEAFF
TGTGCCAGCAGCAGGCGGAGGAACACTGAAGCTTTCTTT
>TRBD1|TRBV5-6|TRBJ1-5|few
CASSTGQGSFNQPQHF
TGTGCCAGCAGTACCGGACAGGGTAGCTTCAATCAGCCCCAGCATTTT
>NA|TRBV2|TRBJ2-7|NA
CASSTFEQYF
TGTGCCAGCAGTACGTTCGAGCAGTACTTC
>NA|TRBV5-1|TRBJ1-6|NA
CASSLDSGVSSSPLHF
TGCGCCAGCAGCTTGGACTCGGGGGTGTCTTCTTCACCCCTCCACTTT
>TRBD1|TRBV30|TRBJ1-5|NA
CAWTHPGTGHNQPQHF
TGTGCCTGGACCCACCCCGGGACAGGGCACAATCAGCCCCAGCATTTT
>NA|TRBV4-2|TRBJ2-5|NA
CASSQEFPGGGGETQYF
TGTGCCAGCAGCCAAGAATTCCCGGGGGGCGGAGGAGAGACCCAGTACTTC
>TRBD1|TRBV29-1|TRBJ2-7|NA
CSVGQGWYEQYF
TGCAGCGTAGGACAGGGGTGGTACGAGCAGTACTTC
>NA|TRBV29-1|TRBJ1-2|NA
CSVAETNYGYTF
TGCAGCGTTGCCGAGACGAACTATGGCTACACCTTC
>NA|TRBV6-1|TRBJ2-1|few
CASILGLDNEQFF
TGTGCCAGCATTCTGGGGTTAGACAATGAGCAGTTCTTC
>NA|TRBV25-1|TRBJ1-1|NA
CASSDFRGNTEAFF
TGTGCCAGCAGTGATTTCAGGGGAAACACTGAAGCTTTCTTT
>TRBD1|TRBV2|TRBJ1-2|once
CASTQQGAYGYTF
TGTGCCAGCACCCAACAGGGGGCCTATGGCTACACCTTC
>NA|TRBV10-3|TRBJ1-5|NA
CASRGGGGNQPQHF
TGTGCCTCCCGGGGGGGCGGGGGCAATCAGCCCCAGCATTTT
>NA|TRBV29-1|TRBJ1-1|NA
CSVSPSAGGDTEAFF
TGCAGCGTTTCCCCCTCCGCGGGTGGGGACACTGAAGCTTTCTTT
>NA|TRBV30|TRBJ1-5|few
CAWSAQAGQPQHF
TGTGCCTGGAGTGCCCAGGCGGGTCAGCCCCAGCATTTT
>NA|TRBV6-5|TRBJ1-5|few
CASSLDRRDQPQHF
TGTGCCAGCAGTTTAGACCGACGGGATCAGCCCCAGCATTTT
>TRBD1|TRBV5-1|TRBJ2-7|NA
CASSLEGARVDEQYF
TGCGCCAGCAGCTTGGAGGGGGCTAGAGTGGACGAGCAGTACTTC
>TRBD1|TRBV30|TRBJ1-2|once
CAWATGTGYGYTF
TGTGCCTGGGCTACCGGGACAGGGTATGGCTACACCTTC
>TRBD1|TRBV5-1|TRBJ1-2|few
CASSPPAQTGVGGYTF
TGCGCCAGCAGCCCGCCAGCCCAGACAGGGGTCGGCGGCTACACCTTC
>TRBD1|TRBV29-1|TRBJ1-1|NA
CSVDRGGTEAFF
TGCAGCGTTGACAGGGGGGGCACTGAAGCTTTCTTT
>TRBD1|TRBV29-1|TRBJ2-7|few
CSVGQGHGYEQYF
TGCAGCGTTGGACAGGGTCATGGGTACGAGCAGTACTTC
>NA|TRBV5-1|TRBJ2-1|NA
CASSSKTGGVVHEQFF
TGCGCCAGCAGCTCCAAAACAGGGGGGGTTGTCCATGAGCAGTTCTTC
>NA|TRBV29-1|TRBJ1-2|few
CSGRGLEGYTF
TGCAGCGGCCGGGGCCTAGAGGGCTACACCTTC
>NA|TRBV29-1|TRBJ2-2|few
CSVVGEGYTGELFF
TGCAGCGTTGTGGGGGAAGGATACACCGGGGAGCTGTTTTTT
>NA|TRBV19|TRBJ2-3|few
CASSIGREGHRAQYF
TGTGCCAGTAGTATCGGCAGGGAGGGGCACAGGGCGCAGTATTTT
>NA|TRBV29-1|TRBJ2-7|once
CSVVQDYEQYF
TGCAGCGTTGTACAGGACTACGAGCAGTACTTC
>NA|TRBV5-1|TRBJ2-5|few
CASSLTNEETQYF
TGCGCCAGCAGCTTGACAAACGAAGAGACCCAGTACTTC